Listed here are 7 T cell receptor beta chains from one sample, sequenced in a study of radiation and T cells in renal cell carcinoma (dated by TCRdb to the early 2020s). The label giving this sample's time point can be read as: blood 2 weeks post-SBRT. The treatment or condition label, as the study defines it: 15 Gy SBRT to primary tumor, nephrectomy 4 weeks later. The receptor library was made with the immunoSEQ multiplex PCR assay. TCRdb holds this immuneACCESS table with in-frame rearrangements only. Some clones are missing; in checked studies, unresolved V genes explain under half, and the rest has no known cause. Recorded for this sample are about 150,000 clones; approximately 90% of them occurred a single time. The ten largest account for 10% to 15% of the sample. Source: blood, taken from a patient whose treatment included radiotherapy and nephrectomy. The receptors originated from a woman between 45 and 65 years old with renal cell carcinoma.

This chain uses TRBV7-9 with TRBJ2-2; 7 nucleotides agree with TRBD1. The CDR3 has 14 amino acids. V shed 6 bases, J shed 7 bases, and the junction held 8 bases outside the gene matches. The germline CDR1 and CDR2 sequences are SEHNR and FQNEAQ (reference sequence). The CDR3 sequence: CASRFTGVHGELFF. The DNA for the CDR3 is TGTGCCAGCAGGTTCACAGGGGTACACGGGGAGCTGTTTTTT.

V is TRBV7-9 and J is TRBJ1-4; 9 bases are shared with TRBD1. The CDR3 loop spans 18 amino acids. CDR1 and CDR2 (germline): SEHNR, FQNEAQ (reference sequence). The trim removed 2 bases at V and 8 bases at J, leaving 15 bases unmatched. CDR3 region: CASSLNRGHISRVEKLFF. For the CDR3, the DNA is TGTGCCAGCAGCTTAAACAGGGGGCATATTTCTAGAGTGGAAAAACTGTTTTTT.

The J gene is TRBJ1-6, the V gene TRBV13; possibly TRBD1 for D (5 bases). V lost 10 bases, J lost 0 bases, and 10 bases lay in between. The CDR3 length is 14 residues. CDR1 PRHDT and CDR2 FYEKMQ come from the germline V gene (reference sequence). The CDR3 region has the DNA TGTGCCACCAGACAGAGCTCCTATAATTCACCCCTCCACTTT. As protein: CATRQSSYNSPLHF.

This clone has a handful of counts. The rearrangement uses TRBV7-9 and TRBJ1-1; 8 positions match TRBD1. Germline V gene lookup returns CDR1 SEHNR and CDR2 FQNEAQ (reference sequence). The length of the CDR3 is 13 residues. V lost 4 bases and J lost 10; bases outside the gene matches: 8. The CDR3 spells CASSSGTGLGAFF. The CDR3 DNA sequence: TGTGCCAGCAGCTCCGGGACAGGCCTGGGAGCTTTCTTT.

The gene calls are TRBV18 and TRBJ1-3; D unresolved. The length of the CDR3 is 16 residues. Germline CDR1 is KGHSH and CDR2 is LQKENI. Trimming removed 3 bases from V and 3 bases from J, with 15 bases in between. CDR3 region: CASSPMSSSGGNTIYF. DNA of the CDR3: TGTGCCAGCTCACCCATGTCGAGTTCTGGTGGAAACACCATATATTTT.

This chain's CDR3 is CASSLDSGGYTGELFF. CDR3 nucleotide sequence: TGTGCCAGCAGCTTGGATAGCGGGGGATACACCGGGGAGCTGTTTTTT. This rearrangement joins TRBV5-4 to TRBJ2-2; TRBD2 matches at 9 bases. The CDR3 covers 16 residues. With 0 bases clipped from V and 3 bases from J, the junction kept 3 bases outside the gene matches. The germline CDR1 and CDR2 sequences are SGHNT and YYREEE (reference sequence).

The genes are TRBV7-9 and TRBJ1-1; no definite D call. The V and J ends lost 5 bases and 2 bases respectively, with 12 bases between them. The CDR3 spans 14 residues. CDR1 and CDR2 from the germline V gene are SEHNR and FQNEAQ (reference sequence). In DNA form, the CDR3 reads TGTGCCAGCAGCAAAACCGACGGTAACACTGAAGCTTTCTTT. Its translation: CASSKTDGNTEAFF.